This paragraph reports one T cell receptor beta chain. No antigen is known for it. Per-base quality was not reported, and no clone a single base away is much larger than it. The same CDR3 can be traced to other DNA sequences in this sample. In Seattle, one collaborating source enrolled patients while the infection was active and tracked those patients longitudinally over the course of disease. Each collaborating institution followed its own protocols to collect whole blood in K2EDTA tubes. Collaborator samples were shipped for TCRbeta analysis as frozen whole blood, isolated PBMCs, or DNA extracted from either sample type. The record originates from a study of blood T cell repertoires in COVID-19 (dated by TCRdb to the early 2020s). At the level of the whole study: The collaborator samples originated in the United States, Italy and Spain and spanned the acute and convalescent phases of COVID-19. The repertoires were released in a freely available public database intended as a resource for research on the immune response to SARS-CoV-2. The material from the prospective study consisted of cDNA or gDNA derived from T cells, B-cell-depleted T cells, or PBMCs. The samples were drawn from the first 160 participants of the ongoing ImmuneRACE study and from 1,254 subjects provided by 6 global collaborators. Where available, HLA class I and class II types were taken from metadata supplied by the sample provider and were not determined by assay-based typing. The sample metadata nearly always contained a de-identified subject ID, COVID-19 status, age in years and sex. Deeply sampled blood TCRbeta repertoires from subjects exposed to, actively infected with, or recovered from COVID-19 were included in the dataset.

What the research found in general, with its limitations: The quantity of clinical and demographic metadata differed by source and by participant and was supplied without curation.

Trimming leaves V shorter by 3 bases and J shorter by 3 bases, with the junction holding 2 bases beyond the gene matches. The CDR3 sequence holds 14 residues, the cysteine and phenylalanine included. Only the CDR3 DNA stays, 42 bases, in frame from base 1. CDR1 is given as SGHRS and CDR2 as YFSETQ, both from the germline V gene. TCRbeta CDR3 regions were amplified from genomic DNA by means of the immunoSEQ Assay, a bias-controlled multiplex PCR. Processing in the source paper ran as follows. The number of nucleated cells in each sample was estimated from the amplification of reference gene primers within the assay. To quantify the absolute abundance of each unique TCRbeta CDR3 rearrangement, sequence reads were collapsed and filtered. For each sample, productive Simpson clonality was calculated by taking the square root of Simpson's diversity index across productive rearrangements. Drawn from immuneACCESS, this table holds only the in-frame rearrangements with V and J called that TCRdb kept. Clones are partly lost; checked studies trace under half to an unresolved V gene and leave the rest unexplained. The DNA gave D and trimming, while V, J and clone size come from that table. The sample table contains under 350,000 clones; only one count was recorded for roughly 90% of them. 6.5% to 8% of the sample comes from the top ten.

The V and J genes are TRBV5-1 and TRBJ2-7, with 11 bases matching TRBD2. Sample: peripheral blood. The receptor was isolated from a woman under 40 with COVID-19, enrolled during active disease. For the CDR3, the sequence is CASSSGTSGYEQYF. In nucleotide form, the sequence is TGCGCCAGCAGCTCGGGGACTAGCGGCTACGAGCAGTACTTC.